The present entry profiles one T cell receptor (beta chain) with its context. Other DNA sequences in this sample translate to the same CDR3. The source of the sample is a study of shared clonotypes between healthy human individuals. The CDR3 spans 12 residues. Germline V gene lookup returns CDR1 PRHDT and CDR2 FYEKMQ (reference sequence). Trimming removed 2 bases at V and 6 bases at J, with 5 bases between. Generated by immunoSEQ multiplex PCR, the TCRdb table keeps only in-frame clones and is missing some. The sample yields around 2,000,000 clones, 85% to 95% seen once. CD8 cells regarded as naive lacked CD45RO, were positively chosen for CCR7, and omitted terminally differentiated effector memory CD45RA+ cells.

The gene calls are TRBV13 and TRBJ2-1, with D unresolved. This receptor was identified in a man younger than 35 in good health. Some clones in this sample may be carry-over from other donors' samples. Sequenced input: naive CD8+ T cells from PBMCs. CDR3 residues: CASSLLGNEQFF. The DNA for the CDR3 is TGTGCCAGCAGCTTACTAGGCAATGAGCAGTTCTTC.